What follows are 2 T cell receptor beta chains derived from one specimen sequenced in a study of cytomegalovirus exposure and HLA in healthy donors. The PCR ran on 60 Vbeta and 13 Jbeta primers. The data were produced by immunoSEQ multiplex PCR, yet TCRdb's version contains in-frame clones alone and is incomplete. Its clone listing holds roughly 140,000 clones. Sequencing was performed on PBMCs. These receptor sequences come from a man aged 40-49 years in good health and CMV-seronegative.

V and J are TRBV11-2 and TRBJ1-2, with a tentative D call TRBD1 (6 bases). Germline CDR1 is SGHAT and CDR2 is FQNNGV. Trimming removed 5 bases at V and 6 bases at J, with 13 bases between. The CDR3 contains 13 residues. The CDR3 DNA reads TGTGCCAGCAGCAGCCGTCAGGGGAATGGCTACACCTTC. Protein: CASSSRQGNGYTF.

The CDR3 region has the DNA TGTGCCAGCAGCGGGGGGACTAGCGGGTTCTCCTACAATGAGCAGTTCTTC. This gives the protein CASSGGTSGFSYNEQFF. The chain links TRBV5-6 to TRBJ2-1; 12 nucleotides align to TRBD2. This CDR3 is 17 amino acids long. The J segment lost 0 bases and the V segment lost 4 bases, leaving 5 bases of the junction unmatched. Germline-derived CDR1 and CDR2 are SGHDT and YYEEEE.